This entry concerns a single TCR beta chain. Its target is not known. Libraries were prepared by immunoSEQ multiplex PCR; TCRdb keeps only in-frame clonotypes and omits some of them. Of roughly 36,000 clones in the sample, 85% to 90% were seen once. The data belong to a study of T cell responses to AZD1222 COVID-19 vaccine. J lost 6 bases, V lost 3 bases, and 6 bases had no gene match. Per germline, CDR1 LNHDA and CDR2 SQIVND (reference sequence). This CDR3 contains 15 residues. Findings and caveats of the study: Seropositivity was recorded at baseline in only 6 or 7 AZD1222 recipients.

The gene calls are TRBV19 and TRBJ2-2, with TRBD1 identical over 8 bases. This material consisted of peripheral blood, taken on day 0 of AZD1222 vaccination. The clonotype comes from an adult in good health. CDR3 loop: CASSIGQGFPGELFF. The CDR3 DNA is TGTGCCAGTAGTATCGGACAGGGATTCCCCGGGGAGCTGTTTTTT.